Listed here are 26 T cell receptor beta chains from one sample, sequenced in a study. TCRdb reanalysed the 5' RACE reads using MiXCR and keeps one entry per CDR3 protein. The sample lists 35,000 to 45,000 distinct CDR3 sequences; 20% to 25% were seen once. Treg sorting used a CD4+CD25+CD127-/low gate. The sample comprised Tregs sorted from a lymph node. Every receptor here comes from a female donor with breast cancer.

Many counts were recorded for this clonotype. In nucleotides, the CDR3 is TGTGCCAGCAGTTTAGGACAGCACAATGAGCAGTTCTTC. Encoded protein: CASSLGQHNEQFF. The chain couples TRBV27 to TRBJ2-1; TRBD1 might be the D (6 bases). V was trimmed by 2 bases and J by 5 bases, leaving 7 bases between them. The CDR3 is 13 amino acids. The germline gives CDR1 MNHEY, CDR2 SMNVEV (reference sequence).

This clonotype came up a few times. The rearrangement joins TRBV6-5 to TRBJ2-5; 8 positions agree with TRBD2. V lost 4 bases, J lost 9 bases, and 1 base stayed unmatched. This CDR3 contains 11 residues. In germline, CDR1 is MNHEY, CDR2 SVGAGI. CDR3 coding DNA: TGTGCCAGCAGTTCGGGGGGGGCCCAGTACTTC. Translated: CASSSGGAQYF.

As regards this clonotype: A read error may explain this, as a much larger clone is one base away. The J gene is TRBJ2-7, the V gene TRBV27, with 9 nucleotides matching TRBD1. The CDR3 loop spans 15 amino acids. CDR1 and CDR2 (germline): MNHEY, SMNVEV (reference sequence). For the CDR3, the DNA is TGTGCCGGCAGGCTTACGACAGGGGGGATATACGAGCAGTACTTC. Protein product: CAGRLTTGGIYEQYF.

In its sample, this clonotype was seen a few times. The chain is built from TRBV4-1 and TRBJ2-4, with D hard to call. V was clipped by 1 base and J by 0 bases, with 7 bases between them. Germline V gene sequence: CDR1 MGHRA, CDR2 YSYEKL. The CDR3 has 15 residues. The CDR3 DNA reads TGCGCCAGCAGCCAAGTCCCCCTAGCCAAAAACATTCAGTACTTC. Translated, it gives CASSQVPLAKNIQYF.

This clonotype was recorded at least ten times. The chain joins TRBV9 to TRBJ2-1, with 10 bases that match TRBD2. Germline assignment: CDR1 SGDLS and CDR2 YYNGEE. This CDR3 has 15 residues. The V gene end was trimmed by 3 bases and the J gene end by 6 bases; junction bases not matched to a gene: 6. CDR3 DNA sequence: TGTGCCAGCAGCGCAAGGACTAGCGGCCCCAATGAGCAGTTCTTC. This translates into CASSARTSGPNEQFF.

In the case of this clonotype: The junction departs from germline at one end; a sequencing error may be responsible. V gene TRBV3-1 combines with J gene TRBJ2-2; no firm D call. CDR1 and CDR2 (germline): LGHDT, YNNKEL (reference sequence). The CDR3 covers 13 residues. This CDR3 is CASGQLITGELFF. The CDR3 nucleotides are TGTGCCAGCGGCCAATTGATTACCGGGGAGCTGTTTTTT.

DNA of the CDR3: TGTGCCAGCTCACCACTCAAGGGGGCCCGGGTTCCCGGCGAGCAGTACTTC. Its translation is CASSPLKGARVPGEQYF. V gene TRBV18 combines with J gene TRBJ2-7; TRBD1 matches at 7 bases. The CDR3 spans 17 residues. Per germline, CDR1 KGHSH and CDR2 LQKENI. V was pared by 1 base and J by 6 bases, with 15 bases of the junction left unmatched. Combining the CDR3 with reference TRBV18 and TRBJ2-7 gives the whole variable domain NAGVMQNPRHLVRRRGQEARLRCSPMKGHSHVYWYRQLPEEGLKFMVYLQKENIIDESGMPKERFSAEFPKEGPSILRIQQVVRGDSAAYFCASSPLKGARVPGEQYFGPGTRLTVT.

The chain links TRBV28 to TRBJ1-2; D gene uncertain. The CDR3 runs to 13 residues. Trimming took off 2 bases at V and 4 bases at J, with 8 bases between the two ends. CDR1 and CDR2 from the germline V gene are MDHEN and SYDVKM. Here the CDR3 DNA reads TGTGCCAGCAGTTTAGGGCAGACCTATGGCTACACCTTC. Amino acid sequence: CASSLGQTYGYTF.

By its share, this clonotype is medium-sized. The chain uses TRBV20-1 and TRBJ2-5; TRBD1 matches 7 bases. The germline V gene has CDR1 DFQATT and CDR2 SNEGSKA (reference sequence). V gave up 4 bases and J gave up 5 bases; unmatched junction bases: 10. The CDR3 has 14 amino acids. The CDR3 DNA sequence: TGCAGTGCTAAAGGGGGCAGGGATGCGGAGACCCAGTACTTC. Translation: CSAKGGRDAETQYF.

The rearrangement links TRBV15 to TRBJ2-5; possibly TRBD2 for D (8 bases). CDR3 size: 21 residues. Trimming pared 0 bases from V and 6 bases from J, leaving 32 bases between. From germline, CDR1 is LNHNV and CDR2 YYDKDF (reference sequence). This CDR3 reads CATSRDLGRGALRTRGKTQYF. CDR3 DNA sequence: TGTGCCACCAGCAGAGATCTGGGGCGGGGGGCCCTCCGAACCAGGGGGAAGACCCAGTACTTC.

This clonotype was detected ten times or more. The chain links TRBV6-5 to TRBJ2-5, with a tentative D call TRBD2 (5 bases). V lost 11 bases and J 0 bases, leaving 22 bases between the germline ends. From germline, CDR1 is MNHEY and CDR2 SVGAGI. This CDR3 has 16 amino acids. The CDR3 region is CAGTGPGAAYQETQYF. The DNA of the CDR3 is TGTGCCGGCACCGGACCCGGAGCGGCGTACCAAGAGACCCAGTACTTC.

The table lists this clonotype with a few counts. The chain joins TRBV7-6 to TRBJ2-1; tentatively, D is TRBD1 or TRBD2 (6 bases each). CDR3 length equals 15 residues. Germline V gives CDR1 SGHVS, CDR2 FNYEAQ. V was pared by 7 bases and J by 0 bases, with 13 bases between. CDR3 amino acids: CASMRGASSYNEQFF. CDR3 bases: TGTGCCAGCATGAGGGGGGCCAGCTCCTACAATGAGCAGTTCTTC. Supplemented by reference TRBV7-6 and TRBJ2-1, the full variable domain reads GAGVSQSPRYKVTKRGQDVALRCDPISGHVSLYWYRQALGQGPEFLTYFNYEAQQDKSGLPNDRFSAERPEGSISTLTIQRTEQRDSAMYRCASMRGASSYNEQFFGPGTRLTVL.

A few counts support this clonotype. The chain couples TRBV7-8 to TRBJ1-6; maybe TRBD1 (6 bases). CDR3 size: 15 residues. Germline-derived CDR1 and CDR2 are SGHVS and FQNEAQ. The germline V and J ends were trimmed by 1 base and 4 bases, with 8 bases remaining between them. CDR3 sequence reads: CASSLDRAYNSPLHF. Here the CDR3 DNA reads TGTGCCAGCAGCTTAGACAGGGCTTATAATTCACCCCTCCACTTT.

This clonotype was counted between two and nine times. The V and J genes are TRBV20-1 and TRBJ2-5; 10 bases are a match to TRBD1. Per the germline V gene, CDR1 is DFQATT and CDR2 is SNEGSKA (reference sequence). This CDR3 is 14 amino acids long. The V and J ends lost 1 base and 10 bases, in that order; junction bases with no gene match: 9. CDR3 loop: CSARAGQGLRDQYF. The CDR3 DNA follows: TGCAGTGCTAGAGCGGGACAGGGGCTTCGGGACCAGTACTTC.

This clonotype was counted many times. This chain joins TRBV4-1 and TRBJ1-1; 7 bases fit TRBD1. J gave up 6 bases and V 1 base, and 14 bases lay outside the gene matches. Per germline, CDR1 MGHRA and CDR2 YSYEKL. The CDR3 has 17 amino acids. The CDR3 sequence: CASSQGPATGNEAEAFF. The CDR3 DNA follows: TGCGCCAGCAGCCAAGGCCCAGCGACAGGGAACGAGGCTGAAGCTTTCTTT.

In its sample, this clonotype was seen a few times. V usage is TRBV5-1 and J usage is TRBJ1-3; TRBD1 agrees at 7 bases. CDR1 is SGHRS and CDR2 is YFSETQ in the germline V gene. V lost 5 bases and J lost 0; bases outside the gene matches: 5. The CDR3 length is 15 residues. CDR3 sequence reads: CASRQGTASGNTIYF. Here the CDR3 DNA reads TGCGCCAGCAGACAAGGGACAGCCTCTGGAAACACCATATATTTT.

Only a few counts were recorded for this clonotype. The CDR3 bases are TGCAGTGCTAGGGCCAGCGGGATAGCCAAAAACATTCAGTACTTC. Its translation: CSARASGIAKNIQYF. The V call is TRBV20-1, the J call TRBJ2-4, with 7 positions matching TRBD2. The CDR3 spans 15 residues. J lost 0 bases, V lost 3 bases, and 5 bases had no gene match. The germline V gene has CDR1 DFQATT and CDR2 SNEGSKA (reference sequence).

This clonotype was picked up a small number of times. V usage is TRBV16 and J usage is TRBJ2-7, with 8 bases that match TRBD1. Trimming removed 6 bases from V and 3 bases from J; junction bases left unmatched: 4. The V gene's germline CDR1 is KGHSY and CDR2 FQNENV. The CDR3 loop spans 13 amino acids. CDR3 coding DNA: TGTGCCAGCAGTCAGGACAGGGTCTACGAGCAGTACTTC. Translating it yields CASSQDRVYEQYF. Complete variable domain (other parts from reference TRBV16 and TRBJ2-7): GEEVAQTPKHLVRGEGQKAKLYCAPIKGHSYVFWYQQVLKNEFKFLISFQNENVFDETGMPKERFSAKCLPNSPCSLEIQATKLEDSAVYFCASSQDRVYEQYFGPGTRLTVT.

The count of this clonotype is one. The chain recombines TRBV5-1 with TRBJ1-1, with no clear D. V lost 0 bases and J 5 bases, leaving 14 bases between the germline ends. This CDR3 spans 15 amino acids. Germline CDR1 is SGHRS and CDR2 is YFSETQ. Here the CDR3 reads CASSLVPRYDTEAFF. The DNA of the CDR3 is TGCGCCAGCAGCTTGGTCCCAAGATATGATACTGAAGCTTTCTTT. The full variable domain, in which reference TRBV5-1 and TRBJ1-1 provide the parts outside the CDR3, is KAGVTQTPRYLIKTRGQQVTLSCSPISGHRSVSWYQQTPGQGLQFLFEYFSETQRNKGNFPGRFSGRQFSNSRSEMNVSTLELGDSALYLCASSLVPRYDTEAFFGQGTRLTVV.

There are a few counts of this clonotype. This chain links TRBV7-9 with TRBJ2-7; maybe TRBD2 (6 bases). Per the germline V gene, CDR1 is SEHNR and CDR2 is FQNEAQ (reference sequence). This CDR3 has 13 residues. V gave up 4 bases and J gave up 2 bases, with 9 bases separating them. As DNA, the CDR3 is TGTGCCAGCAGCTCCGGGAGAACCTACGAGCAGTACTTC. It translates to CASSSGRTYEQYF.

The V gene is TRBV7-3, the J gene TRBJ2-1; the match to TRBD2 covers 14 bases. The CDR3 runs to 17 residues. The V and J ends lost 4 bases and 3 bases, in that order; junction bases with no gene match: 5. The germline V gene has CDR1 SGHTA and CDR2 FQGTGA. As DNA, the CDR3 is TGTGCCAGCAGCTCCGGGACTAGCGGGAGTGTCTACAATGAGCAGTTCTTC. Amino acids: CASSSGTSGSVYNEQFF.

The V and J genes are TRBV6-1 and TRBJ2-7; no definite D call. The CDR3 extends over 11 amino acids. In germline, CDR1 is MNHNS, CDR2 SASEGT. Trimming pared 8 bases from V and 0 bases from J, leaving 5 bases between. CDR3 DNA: TGTGCCAGCGGGGTCTCCTACGAGCAGTACTTC. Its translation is CASGVSYEQYF.

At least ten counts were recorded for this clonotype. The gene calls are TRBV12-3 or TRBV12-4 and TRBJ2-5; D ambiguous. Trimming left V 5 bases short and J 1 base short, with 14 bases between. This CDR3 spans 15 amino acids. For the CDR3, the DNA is TGTGCCAGCAGTCTCCAAGGCCTCACCCAAGAGACCCAGTACTTC. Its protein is CASSLQGLTQETQYF.

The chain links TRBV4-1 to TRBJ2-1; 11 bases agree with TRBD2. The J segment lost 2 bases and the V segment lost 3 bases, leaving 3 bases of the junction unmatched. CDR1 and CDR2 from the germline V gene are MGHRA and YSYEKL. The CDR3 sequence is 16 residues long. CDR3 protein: CASSHVAGGAYNEQFF. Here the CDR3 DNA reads TGCGCCAGCAGCCACGTAGCGGGAGGGGCCTACAATGAGCAGTTCTTC.

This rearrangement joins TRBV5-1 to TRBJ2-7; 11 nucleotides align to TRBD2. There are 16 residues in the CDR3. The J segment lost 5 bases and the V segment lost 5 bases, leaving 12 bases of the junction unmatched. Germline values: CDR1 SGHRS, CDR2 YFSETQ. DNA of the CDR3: TGCGCCAGCAGTATGCCCTATAGCGGGAGGGAGGACGAGCAGTACTTC. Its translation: CASSMPYSGREDEQYF.

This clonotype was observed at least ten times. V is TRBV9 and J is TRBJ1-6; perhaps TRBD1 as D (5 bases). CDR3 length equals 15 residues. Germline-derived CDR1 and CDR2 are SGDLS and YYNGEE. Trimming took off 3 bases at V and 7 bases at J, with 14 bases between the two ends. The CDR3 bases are TGTGCCAGCAGCGAGACCGGGACCTGGAATTCACCCCTCCACTTT. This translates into CASSETGTWNSPLHF. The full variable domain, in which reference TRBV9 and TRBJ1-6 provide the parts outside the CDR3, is DSGVTQTPKHLITATGQRVTLRCSPRSGDLSVYWYQQSLDQGLQFLIQYYNGEERAKGNILERFSAQQFPDLHSELNLSSLELGDSALYFCASSETGTWNSPLHFGNGTRLTVT.